A single sample is the source of the 6 T cell receptor beta chains below, sequenced in a study of cytomegalovirus exposure and HLA in healthy donors. 13 Jbeta primers and 60 Vbeta primers were used for the PCR. Using immunoSEQ multiplex PCR, the repertoire was profiled, and TCRdb retains in-frame clones only, with some absent. The sample has 150,000 to 200,000 clones, 70% to 85% seen once. The specimen was PBMCs. These receptor sequences come from a man aged 50-60 years in good health and CMV-seropositive.

V and J are TRBV20-1 and TRBJ2-5; D uncertain. V shed 3 bases and J shed 5 bases, with 7 bases lying between them. The CDR3 contains 11 residues. Looked up from germline, CDR1 is DFQATT and CDR2 is SNEGSKA (reference sequence). The CDR3 coding sequence is TGCAGTGCTAGGCTACTCGAGACCCAGTACTTC. The encoded protein is CSARLLETQYF.

This clone was picked up a small number of times. V gene TRBV27 combines with J gene TRBJ2-1, with 7 bases lining up with TRBD2. Germline CDR1 and CDR2: MNHEY and SMNVEV (reference sequence). This CDR3 region has 12 residues. Unmatched junction bases numbered 2, after V lost 8 bases and J lost 4 bases. CDR3 region: CASGRDYNEQFF. CDR3 sequence (DNA): TGTGCCAGCGGGAGGGATTACAATGAGCAGTTCTTC.

The chain recombines TRBV5-6 with TRBJ2-7, with a weak D call TRBD1 (6 bases). Germline values: CDR1 SGHDT, CDR2 YYEEEE. The CDR3 is made up of 16 amino acids. V was shortened by 0 bases and J by 2 bases, with 15 bases between the two germline ends. CDR3 bases: TGTGCCAGCAGCTTGGGACAGGCCTACTCAACCTACGAGCAGTACTTC. This sequence encodes CASSLGQAYSTYEQYF.

This chain uses TRBV5-6 with TRBJ2-5; 7 bases agree with TRBD1. The CDR3 sequence is 13 residues long. Looked up from germline, CDR1 is SGHDT and CDR2 is YYEEEE. V was pared by 2 bases and J by 4 bases, with 2 bases of the junction left unmatched. The chain's CDR3 is CASSLQGRETQYF. Here the CDR3 DNA reads TGTGCCAGCAGCTTACAGGGGAGAGAGACCCAGTACTTC.

The V call is TRBV6-1, the J call TRBJ2-5; 10 nucleotides agree with TRBD2. CDR3 length equals 18 residues. V shed 4 bases, J shed 7 bases, and the junction held 18 bases outside the gene matches. Per the germline V gene, CDR1 is MNHNS and CDR2 is SASEGT. CDR3 protein: CASSAGGASGGGFGTQYF. DNA of the CDR3: TGTGCCAGCAGTGCAGGGGGGGCTAGCGGGGGTGGGTTCGGGACCCAGTACTTC.

The V call is TRBV29-1, the J call TRBJ2-7; 12 nucleotides match TRBD2. Trimming at V came to 1 base and at J to 0 bases, leaving 4 bases not matched to a gene. Germline V gene sequence: CDR1 SQVTM, CDR2 ANQGSEA. The CDR3 loop spans 16 amino acids. CDR3 in amino acids: CSVEGLAGAFSYEQYF. The CDR3, as DNA: TGCAGCGTTGAAGGACTAGCGGGGGCCTTCTCCTACGAGCAGTACTTC.